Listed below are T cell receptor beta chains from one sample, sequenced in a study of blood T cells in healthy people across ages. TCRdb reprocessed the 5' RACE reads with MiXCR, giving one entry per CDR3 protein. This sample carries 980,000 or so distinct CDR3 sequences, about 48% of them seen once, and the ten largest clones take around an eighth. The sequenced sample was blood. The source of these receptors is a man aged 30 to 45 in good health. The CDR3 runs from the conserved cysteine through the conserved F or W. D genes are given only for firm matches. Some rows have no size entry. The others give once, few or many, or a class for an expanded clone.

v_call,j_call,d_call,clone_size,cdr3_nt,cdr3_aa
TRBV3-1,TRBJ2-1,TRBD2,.,TGTGCCAGCAGCCAAACAAGCGGGGGGGATTACAATGAGCAGTTCTTC,CASSQTSGGDYNEQFF
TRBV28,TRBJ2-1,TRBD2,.,TGTGCCAGCAAAATGACTAGCGGGGGGGCGAATGAGCAGTTCTTC,CASKMTSGGANEQFF
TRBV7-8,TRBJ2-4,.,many,TGTGCCAGCAGCTTGCGGCTCAAAAACATTCAGTACTTC,CASSLRLKNIQYF
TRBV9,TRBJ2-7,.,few,TGTGCCAGCAGCTCTACAGCGGAGGGGGCCCTTTACGAGCAGTACTTC,CASSSTAEGALYEQYF
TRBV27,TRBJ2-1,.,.,TGTGCCAGCAGTTTTTTTGGAATAAACAACAATGAGCAGTTCTTC,CASSFFGINNNEQFF
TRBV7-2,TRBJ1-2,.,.,TGTGCCAGCAGCTTAGCGGGGGCAGGAGGAGGCTACACCTTC,CASSLAGAGGGYTF
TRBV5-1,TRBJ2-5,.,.,TGCGCCAGCAGTCTCAGGGCGGCCCAAGAGACCCAGTACTTC,CASSLRAAQETQYF
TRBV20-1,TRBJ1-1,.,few,TGCAGTGCTAGCCGGGGCGCGGGTACTGAAGCTTTCTTT,CSASRGAGTEAFF
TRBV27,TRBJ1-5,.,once,TGTGCCAGCAGTTTTTATGGAGGTAATCAGCCCCAGCATTTT,CASSFYGGNQPQHF
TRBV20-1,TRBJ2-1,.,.,TGCAGTGCTAGTGTATTGCCAAACAATGAGCAGTTCTTC,CSASVLPNNEQFF
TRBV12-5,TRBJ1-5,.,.,TGTGCTAGTGGTTTGGGAGGGACACCCAATCAGCCCCAGCATTTT,CASGLGGTPNQPQHF
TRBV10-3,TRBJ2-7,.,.,TGTGCCATCAGTACACTCGGCCCCTCGGACGAGCAGTACTTC,CAISTLGPSDEQYF
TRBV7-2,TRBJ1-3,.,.,TGTGCCAGCAGCTTAGAAGGCGGGTGGAACACCATATATTTT,CASSLEGGWNTIYF
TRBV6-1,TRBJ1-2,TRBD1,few,TGTGCCAGCTCGACAGGGATAGATGGCTACACCTTC,CASSTGIDGYTF
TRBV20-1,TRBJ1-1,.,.,TGCAGTGCTAGAGAAGGGGTGAGGAATATGAACACTGAAGCTTTCTTT,CSAREGVRNMNTEAFF
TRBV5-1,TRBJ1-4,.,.,TGCCCCAGCAGCCCCGGGGCCTCCTCAACTAATGAAAAACTGTTTTTT,CPSSPGASSTNEKLFF
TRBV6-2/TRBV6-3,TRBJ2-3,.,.,TGTGCCAGCAGTTATGATTTCGTGGGGTACACAGATACGCAGTATTTT,CASSYDFVGYTDTQYF
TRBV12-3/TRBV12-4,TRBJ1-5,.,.,TGTGCCAGCAGTTCCTCGGGGCAGCCCCAGCATTTT,CASSSSGQPQHF